A selection of T cell receptor beta chains follows, all from one sample in a study of blood T cell repertoires in COVID-19. The table came from immunoSEQ multiplex PCR; TCRdb's copy has only in-frame clones and leaves some out. The sample carries fewer than 250,000 clones, around four fifths recorded once. The specimen was peripheral blood. Receptors originate from a woman aged 55-70 years with active or convalescent COVID-19. Each CDR3 is given with its conserved first and last residue. Each record gives: J gene, D gene, clone size, V gene, CDR3 protein, CDR3 DNA. The D gene is left open where the match is weak. The size field is filled for only some rows; it gives once, few, many or a size class.

TRBJ2-7 - - TRBV3-1/TRBV3-2 CASSHLGGGEQYF TGTGCCAGCAGCCACCTGGGGGGAGGTGAGCAGTACTTC
TRBJ1-1 - once TRBV9 CASSPRGNTEAFF TGTGCCAGCAGCCCCAGGGGGAACACTGAAGCTTTCTTT
TRBJ1-3 TRBD1 - TRBV7-9 CASSLTRTGTGASGNTIYF TGTGCCAGCAGCTTAACCCGGACAGGAACGGGGGCCTCTGGAAACACCATATATTTT
TRBJ2-3 TRBD2 - TRBV7-6 CASNRGGRGTDTQYF TGTGCCAGCAACCGGGGGGGCCGGGGCACAGATACGCAGTATTTT
TRBJ2-7 - - TRBV20-1 CSARDDWEQYF TGCAGTGCTAGAGATGACTGGGAGCAGTACTTC
TRBJ2-3 TRBD2 - TRBV4-1 CASSQVAGESDTQYF TGCGCCAGCAGCCAAGTTGCGGGAGAATCAGATACGCAGTATTTT
TRBJ2-2 TRBD2 - TRBV10-1 CASSESREHGELFF TGCGCCAGCAGTGAGTCGCGGGAGCACGGGGAGCTGTTTTTT
TRBJ1-5 - - TRBV1 CTSSSSDRGSNQPQHF TGCACCAGCAGCTCCTCAGACAGGGGGAGCAATCAGCCCCAGCATTTT
TRBJ1-4 TRBD1 few TRBV5-6 CASSSRDRGRSNEKLFF TGTGCCAGCAGCTCCCGGGACAGGGGCCGCTCAAATGAAAAACTGTTTTTT
TRBJ1-1 - - TRBV7-6 CASSLGAGREAFF TGTGCCAGCAGCTTAGGGGCAGGCCGTGAAGCTTTCTTT
TRBJ2-1 - - TRBV5-1 CASNRDSSSSYNEQFF TGCGCCAGCAACCGGGACTCTTCTAGCTCCTACAATGAGCAGTTCTTC
TRBJ2-1 TRBD1 - TRBV18 CASSLPGTGVNNEQFF TGTGCCAGCTCATTACCCGGGACAGGGGTTAACAATGAGCAGTTCTTC
TRBJ2-1 - - TRBV19 CASSPGQTNEQFF TGTGCCAGTAGTCCAGGACAGACGAATGAGCAGTTCTTC
TRBJ1-1 TRBD1 - TRBV5-6 CASSFGTGGRTTEAFF TGTGCCAGCAGCTTTGGGACAGGGGGAAGGACCACTGAAGCTTTCTTT
TRBJ2-3 TRBD2 - TRBV29-1 CSVIAGPGLAGGGGTDTQYF TGCAGCGTTATAGCGGGTCCCGGACTAGCGGGAGGGGGGGGCACAGATACGCAGTATTTT
TRBJ2-7 - - TRBV27 CASSFSDGLDIPYEQYF TGTGCCAGCAGTTTTAGTGATGGACTTGACATTCCCTACGAGCAGTACTTC
TRBJ2-7 TRBD2 once TRBV3-1/TRBV3-2 CASSQSRESEQYF TGTGCCAGCAGCCAGTCGCGGGAGTCCGAGCAGTACTTC
TRBJ2-5 TRBD2 - TRBV11-2 CASSPQRGTQYF TGTGCCAGCAGCCCCCAGCGGGGGACCCAGTACTTC
TRBJ1-5 TRBD1 - TRBV2 CASRRTGYQPQHF TGTGCCAGCAGGCGGACAGGTTACCAGCCCCAGCATTTT
TRBJ2-7 - many TRBV7-3 CASSLNAGYEQYF TGTGCCAGCAGCTTAAATGCGGGGTACGAGCAGTACTTC
TRBJ2-5 - - TRBV9 CASSVGSRKTQYF TGTGCCAGCAGCGTCGGGTCTCGGAAGACCCAGTACTTC
TRBJ2-3 - - TRBV3-1/TRBV3-2 CASSQRLGADTQYF TGTGCCAGCAGCCAGCGTCTAGGCGCAGATACGCAGTATTTT
TRBJ2-4 - - TRBV7-2 CASSLWAGRDKNIQYF TGTGCCAGCAGCTTATGGGCAGGGCGGGACAAAAACATTCAGTACTTC
TRBJ1-2 TRBD1 - TRBV13 CASSATPGTGVGYTF TGTGCCAGCAGCGCTACTCCCGGGACAGGGGTAGGCTACACCTTC
TRBJ2-5 TRBD2 - TRBV7-8 CASSLAGGKETQYF TGTGCCAGCAGCCTAGCGGGGGGGAAAGAGACCCAGTACTTC
TRBJ2-2 TRBD2 - TRBV15 CATGTSGGRNTGELFF TGTGCCACCGGGACTAGCGGGGGGCGGAACACCGGGGAGCTGTTTTTT
TRBJ1-1 - - TRBV5-6 CASSLELFRGHRDTEAFF TGTGCCAGCAGCTTGGAACTCTTCCGGGGTCATCGGGACACTGAAGCTTTCTTT
TRBJ1-2 TRBD1 - TRBV19 CASNVPGQGINYSYTF TGTGCCAGTAACGTTCCGGGACAGGGGATTAACTATAGCTACACCTTC
TRBJ2-4 - once TRBV18 CASSLWATDIQYF TGTGCCAGCTCACTGTGGGCTACGGACATTCAGTACTTC
TRBJ2-2 TRBD2 - TRBV28 CASSSRTSGVTGELFF TGTGCCAGCAGTTCCCGGACTAGCGGGGTCACCGGGGAGCTGTTTTTT
TRBJ1-4 TRBD1 - TRBV7-3 CASSYPQGHLEKLFF TGTGCCAGCAGCTACCCACAGGGGCATCTCGAAAAACTGTTTTTT
TRBJ1-4 TRBD1 once TRBV19 CASSIRLRDSSNEKLFF TGTGCCAGTAGTATAAGGCTGCGGGACAGCTCAAATGAAAAACTGTTTTTT
TRBJ2-5 TRBD1 - TRBV24-1 CATSDPTGQGAWETQYF TGTGCCACCAGTGATCCCACAGGACAGGGGGCTTGGGAGACCCAGTACTTC
TRBJ2-1 TRBD1 - TRBV25-1 CASNHRTGNEQFF TGTGCCAGCAACCACCGGACAGGCAATGAGCAGTTCTTC
TRBJ1-1 - few TRBV5-1 CASSFSGTEAFF TGCGCCAGCAGCTTTTCGGGGACTGAAGCTTTCTTT
TRBJ2-2 - - TRBV29-1 CSVRQEINTGELFF TGCAGCGTTAGACAGGAGATCAACACCGGGGAGCTGTTTTTT
TRBJ1-6 - - TRBV2 CASSVGRRGSPLHF TGTGCCAGCAGTGTAGGTCGAAGGGGTTCACCCCTCCACTTT
TRBJ1-4 TRBD1 - TRBV2 CASSGPTPSTGSF TGTGCCAGCAGTGGTCCCACTCCATCGACAGGGTCTTTT
TRBJ2-7 - once TRBV11-3 CASSFSRLYEQYF TGTGCCAGCAGCTTCTCCAGGCTTTACGAGCAGTACTTC
TRBJ1-2 - - TRBV21-1 CASSMRDRVYGYTF TGTGCCAGCAGCATGAGGGACAGGGTCTATGGCTACACCTTC
TRBJ2-5 TRBD1 - TRBV7-2 CASSSGDSLQETQYF TGTGCCAGCAGCTCCGGGGACAGCTTACAAGAGACCCAGTACTTC
TRBJ1-2 - - TRBV7-9 CASSLAAGLANYGYTF TGTGCCAGCAGCTTAGCGGCGGGCCTAGCTAACTATGGCTACACCTTC
TRBJ2-2 - - TRBV9 CASSPARFF TGTGCCAGCAGCCCCGCGAGGTTTTTT
TRBJ2-1 - - TRBV5-1 CASSRDFYNEQFF TGCGCCAGCAGCCGGGACTTCTACAATGAGCAGTTCTTC
TRBJ2-1 TRBD2 many TRBV5-5 CASSWVASGHNEQFF TGTGCCAGCAGCTGGGTCGCTAGCGGGCACAATGAGCAGTTCTTC
TRBJ1-1 - - TRBV15 CATSREAENTEAFF TGTGCCACCAGCAGAGAGGCAGAGAACACTGAAGCTTTCTTT
TRBJ2-1 TRBD2 - TRBV6-1 CASSDLTSGRFGEQFF TGTGCCAGCAGTGACCTGACTAGCGGGAGATTCGGTGAGCAGTTCTTC
TRBJ1-1 - many TRBV15 CATSRVRRGGGTEAFF TGTGCCACCAGCAGAGTGAGGAGGGGAGGAGGGACTGAAGCTTTCTTT
TRBJ1-3 - once TRBV6-5 CASSPGLGSGNTIYF TGTGCCAGCAGTCCCGGGTTGGGCTCTGGAAACACCATATATTTT
TRBJ2-2 - - TRBV27 CASRKGAETGELFF TGTGCCAGCAGGAAAGGGGCGGAGACCGGGGAGCTGTTTTTT
TRBJ1-2 - - TRBV11-3 CASSTTRGEDYGYTF TGTGCCAGCAGCACCACCAGGGGCGAAGACTATGGCTACACCTTC
TRBJ2-2 TRBD2 - TRBV27 CASSLWARLAGGAGELFF TGTGCCAGCAGTTTATGGGCCCGACTAGCGGGGGGCGCCGGGGAGCTGTTTTTT
TRBJ2-7 TRBD1 - TRBV14 CASSHTGGAYEQYF TGTGCCAGCAGCCATACAGGGGGAGCCTACGAGCAGTACTTC
TRBJ2-5 TRBD1 - TRBV5-4 CASSGTGTGGGTQYF TGTGCCAGCAGCGGGACCGGGACAGGGGGCGGGACCCAGTACTTC